These T cell receptor beta chains were read from a single sample in a study of patients and donors after allogeneic stem cell transplantation. TCRdb used MiXCR to reprocess the RT-PCR reads, holding one entry per CDR3 protein. Of hundreds of thousands of distinct CDR3 sequences in the sample, around 15% were seen once. Sample: blood, either unsorted or a sorted T cell fraction (not recorded which). The source is a human donor who was either an allogeneic HSCT recipient or a stem cell or donor lymphocyte infusion donor (not recorded which). It is not recorded whose cells these are; they may come from a transplant donor. The CDR3 runs from the conserved cysteine through the conserved F or W. Fields, in order: J gene, clone size, V gene, D gene, CDR3 DNA, CDR3 protein. A D gene is named only where the DNA matches it firmly. Size values are once, few and many counts, or a class for expanded clones, and some rows have none.

>TRBJ2-2|few|TRBV9|.
TGTGCCAGCAGGGAAAAACAGGCGGCCGGGGAGCTGTTTTTT
CASREKQAAGELFF
>TRBJ2-3|few|TRBV23-1|TRBD2
TGCGCCAGCAGTCAATCCACACTAGCGGGAGAAATTTTGAGGACAGATACGCAGTATTTT
CASSQSTLAGEILRTDTQYF
>TRBJ2-1|few|TRBV6-2/TRBV6-3|.
TGTGCCAGCAGTTCCAGGGGTCGGCGCAATGAGCAGTTCTTC
CASSSRGRRNEQFF
>TRBJ2-1|few|TRBV3-1|.
TGTGCCAGCAGCCAAGAATCGGGATTACCCTACAATGAGCAGTTCTTC
CASSQESGLPYNEQFF
>TRBJ1-2|few|TRBV6-1|.
TGTGCCAGCAGTAGACGGGATAACTATGGCTACACCTTC
CASSRRDNYGYTF
>TRBJ2-2|few|TRBV5-1|.
TGCGCCAGCAGCTTGAGGAGCGGCGTGAACACCGGGGAGCTGTTTTTT
CASSLRSGVNTGELFF
>TRBJ1-2|few|TRBV12-3/TRBV12-4|.
TGTGCCAGCAGTTTAGCCGGAGGACTCAACTATGGCTACACCTTC
CASSLAGGLNYGYTF
>TRBJ2-2|.|TRBV30|.
TGTGCCTGGAGTCGTGTAAGGGGTTCGGCGGTCAGGGAGCTGTTTTTT
CAWSRVRGSAVRELFF
>TRBJ1-2|once|TRBV7-8|.
TGTGCCAGCAGCTTAAAAATTAACAGGGACAAGGCTAACTATGGCTACACCTTC
CASSLKINRDKANYGYTF
>TRBJ2-1|.|TRBV20-1|TRBD2
TGCAGTGCTCCAAGGTCCGGGACTAGCGGGAGGGCCGGGAATGAGCAGTTCTTC
CSAPRSGTSGRAGNEQFF
>TRBJ2-1|few|TRBV5-6|.
TGTGCCAGCAGCGTACGACAGATTGCCTACAATGAGCAGTTCTTC
CASSVRQIAYNEQFF
>TRBJ1-1|few|TRBV6-2/TRBV6-3|.
TGTGCCCGTTCTGGTGAAGCTTTCTTT
CARSGEAFF
>TRBJ1-1|many|TRBV29-1|.
TGCAGCGCCGCTGCGGCGGTGAACACTGAAGCTTTCTTT
CSAAAAVNTEAFF
>TRBJ2-5|.|TRBV4-3|.
TGCGCCAGCAGCCAAGAGAGGGGAGAAGAGACCCAGTACTTC
CASSQERGEETQYF
>TRBJ2-3|.|TRBV2|TRBD2
TGTGCCAGCACCGCTATAGCGGGAGTTATCGCAGATACGCAGTATTTT
CASTAIAGVIADTQYF
>TRBJ2-4|.|TRBV2|.
TGTGCCAGCAGTGATCTAGCGCAGGGTAAAAGGAACATTCAGTACTTC
CASSDLAQGKRNIQYF
>TRBJ1-1|few|TRBV29-1|.
TGCAGCGCAGTAGGGACTGAAGCTTTCTTT
CSAVGTEAFF